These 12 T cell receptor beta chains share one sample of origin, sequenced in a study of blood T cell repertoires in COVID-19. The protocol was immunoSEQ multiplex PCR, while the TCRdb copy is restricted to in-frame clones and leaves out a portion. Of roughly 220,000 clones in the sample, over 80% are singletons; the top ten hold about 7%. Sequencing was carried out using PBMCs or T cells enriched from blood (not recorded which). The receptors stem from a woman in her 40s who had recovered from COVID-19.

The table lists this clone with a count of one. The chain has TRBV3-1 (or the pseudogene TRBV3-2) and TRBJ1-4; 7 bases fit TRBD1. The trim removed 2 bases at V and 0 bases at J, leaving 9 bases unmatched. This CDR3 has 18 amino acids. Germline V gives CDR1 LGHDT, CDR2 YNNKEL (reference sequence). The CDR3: CASSQHPGQTATNEKLFF. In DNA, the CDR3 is TGTGCCAGCAGCCAACACCCGGGACAGACTGCAACTAATGAAAAACTGTTTTTT.

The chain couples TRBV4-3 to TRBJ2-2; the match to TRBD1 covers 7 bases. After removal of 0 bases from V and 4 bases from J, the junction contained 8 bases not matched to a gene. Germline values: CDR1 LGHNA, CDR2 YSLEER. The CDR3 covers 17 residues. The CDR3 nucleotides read TGCGCCAGCAGCCAAGATCTTAGGGGGCAGAGCACCGGGGAGCTGTTTTTT. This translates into CASSQDLRGQSTGELFF.

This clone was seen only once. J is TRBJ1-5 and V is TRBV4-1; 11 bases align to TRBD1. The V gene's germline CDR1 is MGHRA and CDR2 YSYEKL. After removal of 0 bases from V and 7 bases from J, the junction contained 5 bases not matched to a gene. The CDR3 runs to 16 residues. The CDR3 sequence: CASSQEGGQGAQPQHF. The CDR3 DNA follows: TGCGCCAGCAGCCAAGAGGGAGGACAGGGGGCACAGCCCCAGCATTTT.

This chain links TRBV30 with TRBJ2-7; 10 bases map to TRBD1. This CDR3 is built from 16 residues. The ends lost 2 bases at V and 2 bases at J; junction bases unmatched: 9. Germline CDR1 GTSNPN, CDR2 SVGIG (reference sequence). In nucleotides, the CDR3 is TGTGCCTGGAGTCCAGGCTGGGACAGGGGTACCTACGAGCAGTACTTC. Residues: CAWSPGWDRGTYEQYF.

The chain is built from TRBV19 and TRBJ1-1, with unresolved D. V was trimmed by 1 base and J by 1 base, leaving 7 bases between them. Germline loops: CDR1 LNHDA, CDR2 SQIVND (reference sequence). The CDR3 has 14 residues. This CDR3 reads CASSIVPGNTEAFF. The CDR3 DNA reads TGTGCCAGTAGTATAGTCCCAGGGAACACTGAAGCTTTCTTT.

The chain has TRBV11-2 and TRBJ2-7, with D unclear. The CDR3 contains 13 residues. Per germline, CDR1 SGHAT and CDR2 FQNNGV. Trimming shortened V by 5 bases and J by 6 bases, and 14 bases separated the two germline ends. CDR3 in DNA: TGTGCCAGCAGCCCAATGGGCACCCTCGAGCAGTACGTC. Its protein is CASSPMGTLEQYV.

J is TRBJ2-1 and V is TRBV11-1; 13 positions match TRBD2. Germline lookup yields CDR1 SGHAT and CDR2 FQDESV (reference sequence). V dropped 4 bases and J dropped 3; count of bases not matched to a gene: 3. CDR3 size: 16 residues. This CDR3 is CASSSGLAGVYNEQFF. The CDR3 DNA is TGTGCCAGCAGCTCCGGACTAGCGGGAGTCTACAATGAGCAGTTCTTC.

The CDR3 is CASSWAGTPNTEAFF. DNA of the CDR3: TGTGCCAGCAGCTGGGCGGGGACGCCGAACACTGAAGCTTTCTTT. The chain recombines TRBV5-6 with TRBJ1-1; tentative D call: TRBD1 (5 bases). Germline assignment: CDR1 SGHDT and CDR2 YYEEEE. This CDR3 is 15 amino acids long. V was shortened by 3 bases and J by 1 base, with 13 bases between the two germline ends.

Here the CDR3 DNA reads TGCGCCAGCAGCCAGCTGGGACTAGCGGGAGGGGGTGGGGCCAACGTCCTGACTTTC. Translation: CASSQLGLAGGGGANVLTF. The chain links TRBV4-1 to TRBJ2-6, with TRBD2 identical over 16 bases. Looked up from germline, CDR1 is MGHRA and CDR2 is YSYEKL. The CDR3 covers 19 residues. V shed 3 bases and J 3 bases; nucleotides not matched to a gene: 5.

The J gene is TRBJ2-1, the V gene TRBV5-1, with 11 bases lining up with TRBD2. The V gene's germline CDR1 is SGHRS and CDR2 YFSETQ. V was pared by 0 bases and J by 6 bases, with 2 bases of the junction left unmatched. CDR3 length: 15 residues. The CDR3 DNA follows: TGCGCCAGCAGCTTGGCTCTAGCGGGAGGCAATGAGCAGTTCTTC. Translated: CASSLALAGGNEQFF.

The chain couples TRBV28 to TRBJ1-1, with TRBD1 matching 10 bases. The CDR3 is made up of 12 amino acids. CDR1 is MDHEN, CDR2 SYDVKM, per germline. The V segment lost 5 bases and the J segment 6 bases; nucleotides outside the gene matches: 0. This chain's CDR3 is CASSGTGAEAFF. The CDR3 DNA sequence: TGTGCCAGCAGTGGGACAGGGGCTGAAGCTTTCTTT.

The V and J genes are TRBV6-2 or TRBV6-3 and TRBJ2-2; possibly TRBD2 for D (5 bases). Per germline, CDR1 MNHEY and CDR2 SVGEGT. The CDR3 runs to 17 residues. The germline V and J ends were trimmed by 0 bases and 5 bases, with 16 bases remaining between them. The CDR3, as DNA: TGTGCCAGCAGTTACTCGATCCCCCTGGAGCGGACCGGGGAGCTGTTTTTT. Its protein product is CASSYSIPLERTGELFF.